Listed below are T cell receptor beta chains from one sample, sequenced in a study of CD4 T cells in relation to SARS-CoV-2 and coronaviruses. The repertoire was sequenced with immunoSEQ multiplex PCR; TCRdb's copy has only in-frame clones and lacks some. The sample records around 62,000 clones, 94% being singletons. The sequencing sample was made of naive CD4+ T cells from PBMCs. These receptor sequences come from a human donor in good health. Both conserved end residues are part of each CDR3. Each record gives: J gene, clone size, V gene, D gene, CDR3 DNA, CDR3 protein. The D gene is left open where the match is weak. For some rows the clone size is stated as once, few or many, or as a class when expanded; others skip it.

TRBJ2-1	NA	TRBV3-1/TRBV3-2	TRBD2	TGTGCCAGCAGCCAACATCCCGGGACTAGCGGGAGAAATGAGCAGTTCTTC	CASSQHPGTSGRNEQFF
TRBJ2-3	NA	TRBV19	NA	TGTGCCAGTAGTATCCAGGAGGCGGGTACGCAGTATTTT	CASSIQEAGTQYF
TRBJ2-7	NA	TRBV9	NA	TGTGCCAGCAGCGTAGATGACAGAGGCTACGAGCAGTACTTC	CASSVDDRGYEQYF
TRBJ2-5	NA	TRBV3-1/TRBV3-2	NA	TGTGCCAGCAGCCAAGTCCGCAGGGCCCAAGAGACCCAGTACTTC	CASSQVRRAQETQYF
TRBJ2-1	NA	TRBV19	TRBD2	TGTGCCAGTAGTCCCGGGACTAGCGGGAGCAGGGGTGAGCAGTTCTTC	CASSPGTSGSRGEQFF
TRBJ1-4	once	TRBV3-1/TRBV3-2	TRBD1	TGTGCCAGCAGCGCCCGGGACAGAAGAAATGAAAAACTGTTTTTT	CASSARDRRNEKLFF
TRBJ2-1	once	TRBV6-5	TRBD2	TGTGCCAGCAGTCTTTCCGGGACTAGTCAGTTCTTC	CASSLSGTSQFF
TRBJ1-2	NA	TRBV7-9	NA	TGTGCCAGCAGCTTCGGGACCCCAGGGGCGAGCTACACCTTC	CASSFGTPGASYTF
TRBJ2-1	NA	TRBV27	TRBD2	TGTGCCAGCAGCCTACGCCCCCTCACTAGCGGGAGGGCGGGTGGGTCCTACAATGAGCAGTTCTTC	CASSLRPLTSGRAGGSYNEQFF
TRBJ2-5	NA	TRBV18	TRBD2	TGTGCCAGCCAACTAGCGGGAGGGGGAGAGACCCAGTACTTC	CASQLAGGGETQYF
TRBJ1-4	NA	TRBV3-1/TRBV3-2	TRBD1	TGTGCCAGCAGCCAAACGACAGGGATTGAAAAACTGTTTTTT	CASSQTTGIEKLFF
TRBJ1-4	few	TRBV30	NA	TGTGCCTGGAGTAGGGGGATTAACGAAAAACTGTTTTTT	CAWSRGINEKLFF
TRBJ1-3	NA	TRBV5-1	NA	TGCGCCAGCAGCTTGGCTCTTTCCACTGGAAACACCATATATTTT	CASSLALSTGNTIYF
TRBJ2-3	NA	TRBV4-2	NA	TGTGCCAGCAGCCAAAGCGGTACTAGCCGAGCCGGCACAGATACGCAGTATTTT	CASSQSGTSRAGTDTQYF
TRBJ2-1	NA	TRBV9	TRBD1	TGTGCCAGCAGCGCCAGGGGGCTCTCTGAGCAGTTCTTC	CASSARGLSEQFF
TRBJ2-3	NA	TRBV5-6	TRBD2	TGTGCCAGCAGCTCCGGACTAGCGGGAGTTTGGTATTTT	CASSSGLAGVWYF
TRBJ2-1	NA	TRBV3-1/TRBV3-2	TRBD2	TGTGCCAGCAGCCAAGAGGTCGGTAGCGGGAGCAATGAGCAGTTCTTC	CASSQEVGSGSNEQFF
TRBJ1-4	NA	TRBV29-1	NA	TGCAGCGTTGAACTTGGACAGTTCAATGAAAAACTGTTTTTT	CSVELGQFNEKLFF
TRBJ1-1	NA	TRBV7-6	NA	TGTGCCAGCAGCTTAGGGGAGGGATTGCCTGAAGCTTTCTTT	CASSLGEGLPEAFF
TRBJ2-7	NA	TRBV28	NA	TGTGCCAGCTCAACCGGTGGGGGCGCTAACGGCGAGCAGTACTTC	CASSTGGGANGEQYF
TRBJ1-4	NA	TRBV24-1	NA	TGTGCCACCAGTGGGAAAGGGCCTAATGAAAAACTGTTTTTT	CATSGKGPNEKLFF
TRBJ2-3	NA	TRBV3-1/TRBV3-2	NA	TGTGCCAGCAGCCAGGCAGGGGGTGTGCTAGCGGACAGCACAGATACGCAGTATTTT	CASSQAGGVLADSTDTQYF
TRBJ2-7	NA	TRBV28	NA	TGTGCCAGCAGTACTGCGACACGTTTCTACGAGCAGTACTTC	CASSTATRFYEQYF
TRBJ2-3	NA	TRBV5-1	TRBD2	TGCGCCAGCAGCCAAGGGACTAGCGGGAAATCTAGCACAGATACGCAGTATTTT	CASSQGTSGKSSTDTQYF
TRBJ2-7	NA	TRBV30	NA	TGTGCCTGGAGTCCCCAACACGAGCAGTACTTC	CAWSPQHEQYF
TRBJ1-5	NA	TRBV5-1	NA	TGCGCCAGCAGCTTGGAACAGAATCAGCCCCAGCATTTT	CASSLEQNQPQHF
TRBJ2-7	NA	TRBV27	TRBD2	TGTGCCAGCAGTTTAGTAGCGGGAGCTTGGTACGAGCAGTACTTC	CASSLVAGAWYEQYF
TRBJ2-7	NA	TRBV5-8	TRBD1	TGTGCCAGCAGCTTCGGACAGGGTACGGTTGACGAGCAGTACTTC	CASSFGQGTVDEQYF
TRBJ2-2	once	TRBV28	NA	TGTGCCAGCATCACTGGGGGGTTTATCGACTCGAACACCGGGGAGCTGTTTTTT	CASITGGFIDSNTGELFF